This T cell receptor beta chain is from a study of blood T cell repertoires in COVID-19. Germline V lookup: CDR1 LNHDA, CDR2 SQIVND (reference sequence). Trimming removed 3 bases from V and 1 base from J, with 15 bases in between. The length of the CDR3 is 16 residues. The method was immunoSEQ multiplex PCR; TCRdb's version includes in-frame clones alone and lacks a portion of them. The sample contains over 600,000 clones, just under 90% of which appear only once. This chain links TRBV19 with TRBJ1-2; D call uncertain. Sequencing was done on a sample of peripheral blood. The receptor's source is a young woman with acute or convalescent COVID-19. The CDR3, as DNA: TGTGCCAGTAGTATCTTCCTGAGGAGCCTTAACTATGGCTACACCTTC. Its translation: CASSIFLRSLNYGYTF.